This is a list of T cell receptor beta chains from one sample in a study of coeliac disease. TCRdb's table, derived via immunoSEQ multiplex PCR, lists solely in-frame clones and lacks some. In the table there are about 1,600 clones, around 60% of which are singletons. Sequencing input: intraepithelial lymphocytes from the gut. The source of these receptors is a woman aged 50 to 60 with celiac disease on a gluten-free diet. CDR3s include the opening cysteine and the closing phenylalanine or tryptophan. A D gene is named only where the DNA matches it firmly. The size field is filled for only some rows; it gives once, few, many or a size class.

J gene	D gene	clone size	V gene	CDR3 DNA	CDR3 protein
TRBJ1-5	NA	NA	TRBV7-9	TGTGCCAGCAGCTTATCGGGGGATCAGCCCCAGCATTTT	CASSLSGDQPQHF
TRBJ1-1	NA	NA	TRBV18	TGTGCCAGCTCACCCTTCCGAGATCGGGGCACTGAAGCTTTCTTT	CASSPFRDRGTEAFF
TRBJ2-1	NA	NA	TRBV6-6	TGTGCCAGCAGTTACACCCGAGGATCCAATGAGCAGTTCTTC	CASSYTRGSNEQFF
TRBJ2-7	NA	NA	TRBV29-1	TGCAGCGTTACGCAGGGATCCTCCTACGAGCAGTACTTC	CSVTQGSSYEQYF
TRBJ1-4	NA	NA	TRBV5-1	TGCGCCAGCAGCCCATCGGGGGTGGCGGGGGAAAAACTGTTTTTT	CASSPSGVAGEKLFF
TRBJ2-7	TRBD1	NA	TRBV6-1	TGTGCCAGCATGAGGGACAGGTCCTACGAGCAGTACTTC	CASMRDRSYEQYF
TRBJ2-7	NA	few	TRBV9	TGTGCCAGCAGCGTTGATGGGCAAAGCCCCTACGAGCAGTACTTC	CASSVDGQSPYEQYF
TRBJ2-3	TRBD2	NA	TRBV6-5	TGTGCCAGTCGGTCCGGACTAGCTCGGGCAGATACGCAGTATTTT	CASRSGLARADTQYF
TRBJ1-6	TRBD1	NA	TRBV4-1	TGCGCCAGCAGCCATTCTAATGCTGGACAGGGGGACAATTCACCCCTCCACTTT	CASSHSNAGQGDNSPLHF
TRBJ1-1	TRBD1	NA	TRBV5-1	TGCGCCAGCAGCCCGGACAGGGCAAAGAAGAACACTGAAGCTTTCTTT	CASSPDRAKKNTEAFF